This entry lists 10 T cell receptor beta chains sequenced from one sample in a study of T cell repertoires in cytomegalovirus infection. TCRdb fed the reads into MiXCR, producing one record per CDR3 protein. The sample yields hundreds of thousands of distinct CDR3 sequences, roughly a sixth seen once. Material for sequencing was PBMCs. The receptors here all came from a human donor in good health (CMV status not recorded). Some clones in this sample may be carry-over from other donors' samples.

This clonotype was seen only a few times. The CDR3 loop reads CASSLLRGATTNEKLFF. The CDR3, as DNA: TGTGCCAGCAGCCTACTAAGGGGGGCGACAACTAATGAAAAACTGTTTTTT. The chain carries TRBV7-2 and TRBJ1-4; maybe TRBD1 (6 bases). The CDR3 spans 17 residues. Looked up from germline, CDR1 is SGHTA and CDR2 is FQGNSA. Trimming left V 5 bases short and J 0 bases short, with 16 bases between.

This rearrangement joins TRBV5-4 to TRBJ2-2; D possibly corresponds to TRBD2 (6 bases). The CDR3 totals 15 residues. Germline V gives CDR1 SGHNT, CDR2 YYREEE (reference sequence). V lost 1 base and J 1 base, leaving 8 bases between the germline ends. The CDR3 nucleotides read TGTGCCAGCAGCTTGTCGGGGGTGAACACCGGGGAGCTGTTTTTT. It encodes CASSLSGVNTGELFF.

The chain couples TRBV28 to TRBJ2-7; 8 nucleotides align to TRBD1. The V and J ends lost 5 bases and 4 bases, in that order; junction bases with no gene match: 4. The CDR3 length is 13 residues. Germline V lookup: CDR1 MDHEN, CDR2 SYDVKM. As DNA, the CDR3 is TGTGCCAGCAGTAAAGGACAGGGATACGAGCAGTACTTC. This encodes CASSKGQGYEQYF.

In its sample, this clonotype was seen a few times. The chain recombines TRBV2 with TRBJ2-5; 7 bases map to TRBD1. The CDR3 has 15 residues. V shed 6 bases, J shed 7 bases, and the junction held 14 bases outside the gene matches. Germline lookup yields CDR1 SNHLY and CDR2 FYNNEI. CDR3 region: CASSDRDPRSGTQYF. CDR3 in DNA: TGTGCCAGCAGCGACAGGGACCCCCGGTCGGGGACCCAGTACTTC.

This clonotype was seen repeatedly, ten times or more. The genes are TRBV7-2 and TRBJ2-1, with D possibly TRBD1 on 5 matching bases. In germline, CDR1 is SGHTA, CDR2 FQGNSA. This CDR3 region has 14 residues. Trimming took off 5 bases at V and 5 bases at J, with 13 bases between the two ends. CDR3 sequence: CASSPTQANNEQFF. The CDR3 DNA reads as TGTGCCAGCAGCCCTACACAGGCGAACAATGAGCAGTTCTTC.

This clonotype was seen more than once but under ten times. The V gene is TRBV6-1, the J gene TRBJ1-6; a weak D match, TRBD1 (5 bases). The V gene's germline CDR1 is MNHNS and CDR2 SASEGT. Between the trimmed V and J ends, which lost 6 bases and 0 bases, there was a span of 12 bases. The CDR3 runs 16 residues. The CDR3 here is CASRSGTFSYNSPLHF. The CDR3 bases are TGTGCCAGCAGGTCCGGGACGTTCTCCTATAATTCACCCCTCCACTTT.

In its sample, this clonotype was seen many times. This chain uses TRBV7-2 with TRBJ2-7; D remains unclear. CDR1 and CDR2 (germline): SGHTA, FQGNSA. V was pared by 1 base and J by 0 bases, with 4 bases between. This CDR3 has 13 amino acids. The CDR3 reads CASSLDLSYEQYF. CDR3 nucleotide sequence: TGTGCCAGCAGCTTAGATCTCTCCTACGAGCAGTACTTC.

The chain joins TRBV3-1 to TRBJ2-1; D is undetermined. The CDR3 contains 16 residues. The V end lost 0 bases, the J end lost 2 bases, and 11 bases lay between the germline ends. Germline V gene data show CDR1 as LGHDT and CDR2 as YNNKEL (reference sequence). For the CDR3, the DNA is TGTGCCAGCAGCCAAGATTTGATGAGGACCTACAATGAGCAGTTCTTC. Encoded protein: CASSQDLMRTYNEQFF.

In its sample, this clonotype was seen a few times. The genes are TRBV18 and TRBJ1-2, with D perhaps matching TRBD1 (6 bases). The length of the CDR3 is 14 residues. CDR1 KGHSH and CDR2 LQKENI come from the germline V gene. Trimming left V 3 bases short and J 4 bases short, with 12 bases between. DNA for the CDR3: TGTGCCAGCTCACCGGTAGGGGGTTCCTATGGCTACACCTTC. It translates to CASSPVGGSYGYTF.

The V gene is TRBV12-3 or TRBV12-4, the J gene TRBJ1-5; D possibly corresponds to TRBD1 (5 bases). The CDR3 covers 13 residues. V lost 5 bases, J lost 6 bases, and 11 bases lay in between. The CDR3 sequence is CASSPGIGQPQHF. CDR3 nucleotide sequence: TGTGCCAGCAGTCCAGGGATAGGTCAGCCCCAGCATTTT.